The 13 T cell receptor beta chains below were found in one sample sequenced in a study of CD8 T cells in Susac syndrome. Roughly 0.45 to 1 ug RNA was reverse transcribed with random hexamers. One entry per CDR3 protein results from TCRdb running MiXCR on the immunoSEQ multiplex PCR reads. The data show 330,000 or so distinct CDR3 sequences, 70% to 90% seen once. What was sequenced was CD8+ T cells from PBMCs. The receptors derive from a human donor with multiple sclerosis.

The chain combines TRBV7-9 with TRBJ2-7; D may correspond to TRBD1 or TRBD2 (5 bases each). CDR3 length: 15 residues. CDR1 is SEHNR and CDR2 is FQNEAQ in the germline V gene (reference sequence). The V end lost 5 bases, the J end lost 7 bases, and 21 bases lay between the germline ends. Here the CDR3 reads CASSPPGTAAGEQYF. The CDR3 DNA sequence: TGTGCCAGCAGCCCTCCCGGGACCGCCGCCGGGGAGCAGTACTTC. Full variable domain (missing parts from reference TRBV7-9 and TRBJ2-7): DTGVSQNPRHKITKRGQNVTFRCDPISEHNRLYWYRQTLGQGPEFLTYFQNEAQLEKSRLLSDRFSAERPKGSFSTLEIQRTEQGDSAMYLCASSPPGTAAGEQYFGPGTRLTVT.

The J gene is TRBJ1-2, the V gene TRBV7-6; the D gene is possibly TRBD1 (5 bases). The CDR3 consists of 14 residues. Germline V gene lookup returns CDR1 SGHVS and CDR2 FNYEAQ. With 5 bases removed from V and 4 bases from J, the gap between germline ends came to 14 bases. The CDR3 loop is CASSPARDAYGYTF. CDR3 nucleotide sequence: TGTGCCAGCAGCCCGGCCCGGGACGCCTATGGCTACACCTTC.

The CDR3 DNA is TGTGCTAGTGGTCTTGCCGGGACTAGCGGATTCACAGATACGCAGTATTTT. It specifies CASGLAGTSGFTDTQYF. J is TRBJ2-3 and V is TRBV12-5; the match to TRBD2 covers 11 bases. Germline loops: CDR1 LGHNT, CDR2 FRNRAP. V lost 5 bases and J lost 2; bases outside the gene matches: 9. This CDR3 is built from 17 residues.

The chain carries TRBV6-2 or TRBV6-3 and TRBJ2-3, with 11 bases that match TRBD2. CDR3 length: 16 residues. J was trimmed by 2 bases and V by 6 bases; bases with no gene match: 7. CDR1 is MNHEY, CDR2 SVGEGT, per germline. The DNA of the CDR3 is TGTGCCAGCAGCCTACGTAGCGGGAGGGCCACAGATACGCAGTATTTT. The encoded protein is CASSLRSGRATDTQYF.

The rearrangement joins TRBV28 to TRBJ2-7; the D is unclear. This CDR3 is 13 amino acids long. Germline V gives CDR1 MDHEN, CDR2 SYDVKM. With 5 bases removed from V and 3 bases from J, the gap between germline ends came to 11 bases. The CDR3, as DNA: TGTGCCAGCAGTGGGCGGAATGACTACGAGCAGTACTTC. Its translation is CASSGRNDYEQYF.

V gene TRBV10-3 combines with J gene TRBJ2-7; the match to TRBD2 covers 7 bases. Losses at the gene ends were 8 bases for V and 3 bases for J; bases not matched to a gene: 10. The CDR3 is 14 residues long. Germline CDR1 is ENHRY and CDR2 is SYGVKD. CDR3 nucleotides: TGTGCCATCTCTGGTCTAGCGGCAAGCTACGAGCAGTACTTC. It codes for CAISGLAASYEQYF.

The genes are TRBV14 and TRBJ2-7; maybe TRBD1 (5 bases). The CDR3 length is 14 residues. Trimming cost V 4 bases and J 1 base, with 11 bases left between them. From germline, CDR1 is SGHDN and CDR2 FVKESK. The CDR3 DNA sequence: TGTGCCAGCAGCCCGGTGGGGCGATCCTACGAGCAGTACTTC. It encodes CASSPVGRSYEQYF.

This sequence joins TRBV7-8 and TRBJ2-7; D unclear. CDR1 and CDR2 (germline): SGHVS, FQNEAQ. The V and J ends lost 0 bases and 6 bases respectively, with 9 bases between them. The CDR3 runs 13 residues. The chain's CDR3 is CASSLAGWSEQYF. The CDR3 DNA is TGTGCCAGCAGCTTAGCCGGGTGGAGCGAGCAGTACTTC.

The chain joins TRBV6-2 or TRBV6-3 to TRBJ2-1, with 10 bases fitting TRBD2. J gave up 8 bases and V 4 bases, and 11 bases lay outside the gene matches. Per germline, CDR1 MNHEY and CDR2 SVGEGT. CDR3 length: 16 residues. The CDR3, as DNA: TGTGCCAGCAGTTCCCTAGCGGGAGCCGGGGTAGATGAGCAGTTCTTC. This translates into CASSSLAGAGVDEQFF.

CDR3 region: CASTRFAHRSRGLAGGETQYF. For the CDR3, the DNA is TGTGCCAGCACCCGTTTTGCCCACCGCTCGCGGGGACTAGCGGGAGGGGAGACCCAGTACTTC. The rearrangement joins TRBV11-2 to TRBJ2-5; TRBD2 matches at 16 bases. The germline V gene encodes CDR1 SGHAT and CDR2 FQNNGV. The CDR3 extends over 21 amino acids. V dropped 7 bases and J dropped 5; count of bases not matched to a gene: 22.

This clonotype has just a few counts. V gene TRBV11-2 combines with J gene TRBJ2-1, with D tentatively TRBD2 (6 bases). Deletions cut 1 base from V and 0 bases from J, with 10 bases between. The CDR3 spans 16 residues. Germline CDR1 reads SGHAT; CDR2 reads FQNNGV. CDR3 sequence: CASSLGGGLSYNEQFF. DNA of the CDR3: TGTGCCAGCAGCTTAGGTGGGGGACTCTCCTACAATGAGCAGTTCTTC.

The rearrangement uses TRBV12-3 or TRBV12-4 and TRBJ2-7; 12 bases agree with TRBD1. This CDR3 is built from 16 residues. Losses at the gene ends were 4 bases for V and 4 bases for J; bases not matched to a gene: 8. CDR3 nucleotides: TGTGCCAGCAGTTCCCGGGGACAGGGGGCTTGGTACGAGCAGTACTTC. This translates into CASSSRGQGAWYEQYF.

This chain connects TRBV29-1 to TRBJ1-1; unclear D gene. This CDR3 region has 12 residues. V was cut by 7 bases and J by 5 bases, with 14 bases left in between. CDR1 and CDR2 (germline): SQVTM, ANQGSEA. CDR3 protein: CSGGGGKTEAFF. The DNA of the CDR3 is TGCAGCGGGGGAGGCGGAAAAACTGAAGCTTTCTTT. Complete variable domain (other parts from reference TRBV29-1 and TRBJ1-1): SAVISQKPSRDICQRGTSLTIQCQVDSQVTMMFWYRQQPGQSLTLIATANQGSEATYESGFVIDKFPISRPNLTFSTLTVSNMSPEDSSIYLCSGGGGKTEAFFGQGTRLTVV.